The source of this T cell receptor beta chain is a study of T cells after yellow fever vaccination. Study-level results: CD4 and CD8 compartments shared a small share of clonotypes, likely from convergent recombination.

The authors made TCR cDNA by 5'RACE template switching, adding a universal primer site and UMIs. TCRdb reanalysed the 5' RACE reads using MiXCR and keeps one entry per CDR3 protein. The sample comprises over 100,000 distinct CDR3 sequences, 8.4% of which are singletons, and roughly 25% rests with the top ten. The CDR3 sequence is 16 residues long. The J segment lost 7 bases and the V segment lost 2 bases, leaving 4 bases of the junction unmatched. Per germline, CDR1 SGHTA and CDR2 FQGTGA. Worth noting for this clonotype: What it binds is not known.

The sequences come from CD8+ T cells sorted from PBMCs, collected 45 days after the yellow fever booster vaccination. V usage is TRBV7-3 and J usage is TRBJ2-1; 14 nucleotides agree with TRBD2. The sequence came from a young man who received the YFV17D yellow fever vaccine. The CDR3 reads CASSLGGLAGENEQFF. Written as DNA, the CDR3 is TGTGCCAGCAGCTTAGGGGGACTAGCGGGAGAGAATGAGCAGTTCTTC.